Listed below are T cell receptor beta chains from one sample, sequenced in a study of CD8 T cells in ankylosing spondylitis. TCRdb reanalysed the 5' RACE reads using MiXCR and keeps one entry per CDR3 protein. The sample has some 840,000 distinct CDR3 sequences; approximately 12% are singletons. The sample was blood, either unsorted or a sorted T cell fraction (not recorded which). These receptors all come from a male donor with ankylosing spondylitis. Both conserved end residues are part of each CDR3. Fields, in order: V gene, CDR3 protein.

v_call: TRBV4-2; cdr3_aa: CASSQDRSYSPYNEQFF
v_call: TRBV7-9; cdr3_aa: CASSPQNEKLFF
v_call: TRBV4-2; cdr3_aa: CASSLMWDRIRFYGYTF
v_call: TRBV7-6; cdr3_aa: CASSLDVRGMETQYF
v_call: TRBV20-1; cdr3_aa: CSARGGARGLLQETQYF
v_call: TRBV7-9; cdr3_aa: CASSQGASRVTQYF
v_call: TRBV5-1; cdr3_aa: CASSLGPSGRRSYEQYF
v_call: TRBV6-5; cdr3_aa: CASSYLSGSNQPQHF
v_call: TRBV29-1; cdr3_aa: CSVTSGLAGFFSDTQYF
v_call: TRBV6-4; cdr3_aa: CASSDSPDSPLHF
v_call: TRBV7-6; cdr3_aa: CASSYGTGGTYEQYF
v_call: TRBV10-3; cdr3_aa: CAISEPAQETQYF
v_call: TRBV18; cdr3_aa: CASSPSGRDYGYTF
v_call: TRBV4-2; cdr3_aa: CASRPGTGKNYGYTF
v_call: TRBV20-1; cdr3_aa: CSAVSGLDSGNTIYF
v_call: TRBV6-2/TRBV6-3; cdr3_aa: CASGRRGSYNEQFF
v_call: TRBV12-3/TRBV12-4; cdr3_aa: CASRKDMGQPQHF
v_call: TRBV29-1; cdr3_aa: CSAGGDGGLETQYF
v_call: TRBV4-3; cdr3_aa: CASSQATARGYTF
v_call: TRBV10-3; cdr3_aa: CAIRGRDSYEQYF
v_call: TRBV6-2/TRBV6-3; cdr3_aa: CASSYSLSNQPQHF
v_call: TRBV4-3; cdr3_aa: CASGIGDYNTGELFF
v_call: TRBV7-2; cdr3_aa: CASSFYGRADTQYF
v_call: TRBV10-1; cdr3_aa: CASSEEWEPPYEQYF
v_call: TRBV7-6; cdr3_aa: CASSLDTGLGAFF
v_call: TRBV7-2; cdr3_aa: CASSLVREETQYF
v_call: TRBV12-3/TRBV12-4; cdr3_aa: CTCSFVDRVSGGNSYEQYF
v_call: TRBV20-1; cdr3_aa: CSARDLAGGPSYNEQFF
v_call: TRBV10-3; cdr3_aa: CAISESLVGGPHSYEQYF
v_call: TRBV20-1; cdr3_aa: CSANLQGPDTQYF
v_call: TRBV4-1; cdr3_aa: CASSQVIREPYEQYF
v_call: TRBV10-3; cdr3_aa: CAIKAGGGEAFF
v_call: TRBV11-3; cdr3_aa: CASSPGRIFTGELFF
v_call: TRBV27; cdr3_aa: CASSSFSLGSYNSPLHF
v_call: TRBV30; cdr3_aa: CAWNSAYNSPLHF
v_call: TRBV5-1; cdr3_aa: CASSFRGLDTEAFF
v_call: TRBV7-2; cdr3_aa: CASSLHPGQSYEQYF
v_call: TRBV5-1; cdr3_aa: CASSREGAGGSYEQYF
v_call: TRBV7-6; cdr3_aa: CASSLAGSGNGYTF
v_call: TRBV20-1; cdr3_aa: CSARFPKGGVEQFF
v_call: TRBV7-2; cdr3_aa: CASSPQINYNSPLHF
v_call: TRBV12-5; cdr3_aa: CASGYQGYYGYTF
v_call: TRBV4-3; cdr3_aa: CASSQKSYTGELFF
v_call: TRBV7-2; cdr3_aa: CASSFRRQGNSPLHF
v_call: TRBV24-1; cdr3_aa: CATSDSTGRGHSGANVLTF
v_call: TRBV7-3; cdr3_aa: CASSARHRVEAFF
v_call: TRBV20-1; cdr3_aa: CSASPAGDTQYF
v_call: TRBV20-1; cdr3_aa: CSASGSGGPTDTQYF
v_call: TRBV20-1; cdr3_aa: CSAPPGRSTEAFF
v_call: TRBV6-1; cdr3_aa: CASRGGPNTDTQYF
v_call: TRBV4-1; cdr3_aa: CASSQGPGVQETQYF
v_call: TRBV30; cdr3_aa: CAWRGLAGVTGELFF
v_call: TRBV4-3; cdr3_aa: CASSQDLGQGANFYGYTF
v_call: TRBV29-1; cdr3_aa: CSVLLTETQYF